A selection of T cell receptor beta chains follows, all from one sample in a study of regulatory T cells in long-lasting Graves disease. TCRdb ran MiXCR on the multiplex PCR reads and lists one entry per CDR3 protein. The sample lists 400,000 to 500,000 distinct CDR3 sequences, around 15% occurring once. This same sample was also taken into another study, of T cells in Graves' hyperthyroidism and ophthalmopathy.

The specimen comprised peripheral blood mononuclear cells (PBMCs), sampled at new diagnosis, from a patient treated with antithyroid drugs. All receptors derive from a woman aged 45-65 years with Graves disease. Both conserved end residues are part of each CDR3. D genes are given only for firm matches. A clone size is listed for some rows: how often the clone was seen (once, few, many), or a class if it is expanded.

DNA: TGCGCCAGCAGCTTGTCTCGGATAGTGGACGAGCAGTACTTC
CDR3: CASSLSRIVDEQYF
size: few
V: TRBV5-1
J: TRBJ2-7
D: NA

DNA: TGTGCCAGCGGTCCGAGGACAGGGTCGCTGTCTTTAGAGCAGTTCTTC
CDR3: CASGPRTGSLSLEQFF
size: NA
V: TRBV27
J: TRBJ2-1
D: TRBD1

DNA: TGCGCCAGCAGCCGGGGCCGGGACAGGGTCGCCTACGAGCAGTACTTC
CDR3: CASSRGRDRVAYEQYF
size: many
V: TRBV5-1
J: TRBJ2-7
D: TRBD1

DNA: TGTGCCAGCTCAATTGAATCTTCCTTTACCGAGCAGTACTTC
CDR3: CASSIESSFTEQYF
size: few
V: TRBV12-3/TRBV12-4
J: TRBJ2-7
D: NA

DNA: TGCGCCAGCAGCCAGGAGCGGGAGGTTAGCAATGAGCAGTTCTTC
CDR3: CASSQEREVSNEQFF
size: NA
V: TRBV4-1
J: TRBJ2-1
D: TRBD2

DNA: TGTGCCAGCAGCCCGACAGGAAACGGGGAGACCCAGTACTTC
CDR3: CASSPTGNGETQYF
size: many
V: TRBV2
J: TRBJ2-5
D: NA

DNA: TGTGCCTGGAGTGTCGGTAGCGGGAGTAATGAGCAGTTCTTC
CDR3: CAWSVGSGSNEQFF
size: many
V: TRBV30
J: TRBJ2-1
D: TRBD2

DNA: TGCGCCAGCAGCTTGGACTCTATGGAGCAGTTCTTC
CDR3: CASSLDSMEQFF
size: many
V: TRBV5-1
J: TRBJ2-1
D: NA

DNA: TGTGCCAGCAGCTTAGCGCGACTAGTTGGTGAGCAGTTCTTC
CDR3: CASSLARLVGEQFF
size: many
V: TRBV7-9
J: TRBJ2-1
D: NA

DNA: TGTGCCAGCAGTGACGGGGACACAGATACGCAGTATTTT
CDR3: CASSDGDTDTQYF
size: NA
V: TRBV6-4
J: TRBJ2-3
D: NA

DNA: TGTGCCTGGAGGTACCTATGGACTGAAGCTTTCTTT
CDR3: CAWRYLWTEAFF
size: many
V: TRBV30
J: TRBJ1-1
D: NA

DNA: TGTGCCAGCAGTGGGGGATGGGGCAGGTGGACCCCATATAGCAATCAGCCCCAGCATTTT
CDR3: CASSGGWGRWTPYSNQPQHF
size: many
V: TRBV28
J: TRBJ1-5
D: NA

DNA: TGTGCCAGCACACAGACAGGGCTTGGGAACATTCAGTACTTC
CDR3: CASTQTGLGNIQYF
size: NA
V: TRBV28
J: TRBJ2-4
D: TRBD1

DNA: TGCGCCAGCAGCCGAGGACTAGCGGGAAGCACAGATACGCAGTATTTT
CDR3: CASSRGLAGSTDTQYF
size: many
V: TRBV5-1
J: TRBJ2-3
D: TRBD2

DNA: TGTGCCAGCAGCGACAGGGCTCGAGAGACCCAGTACTTC
CDR3: CASSDRARETQYF
size: many
V: TRBV11-1
J: TRBJ2-5
D: TRBD1

DNA: TGTGCCACCAGCGGGCGAGGGACAAATTGGGACACTGAAGCTTTCTTT
CDR3: CATSGRGTNWDTEAFF
size: many
V: TRBV15
J: TRBJ1-1
D: NA

DNA: TGTGCCATCGGGCAAAACAGGGGAGGCTCGGGGGGTACAGATACGCAGTATTTT
CDR3: CAIGQNRGGSGGTDTQYF
size: few
V: TRBV10-3
J: TRBJ2-3
D: NA

DNA: TGCGCCAGCAGCTTGACAACAGGGTCGTTCTACGAGCAGTACTTC
CDR3: CASSLTTGSFYEQYF
size: many
V: TRBV5-1
J: TRBJ2-7
D: NA

DNA: TGTGCCTGGAGTGTAGGGGCGGGGAGGGGTAGCAATCAGCCCCAGCATTTT
CDR3: CAWSVGAGRGSNQPQHF
size: once
V: TRBV30
J: TRBJ1-5
D: NA

DNA: TGTGCCAGCAGCTTAGCGGGAGGATTCTGGGAGCAGTACTTC
CDR3: CASSLAGGFWEQYF
size: NA
V: TRBV13
J: TRBJ2-7
D: TRBD2

DNA: TGCAGTGCTAGAGATGGAGGGAGGAGTGGAGATACGCAGTATTTT
CDR3: CSARDGGRSGDTQYF
size: many
V: TRBV20-1
J: TRBJ2-3
D: NA

DNA: TGCGCCAGCAGCTTGTTGCAGGCAGCCTTGGACGAGCAGTACTTC
CDR3: CASSLLQAALDEQYF
size: many
V: TRBV5-1
J: TRBJ2-7
D: NA

DNA: TGTGCCAGCAGTTACCTTTCCGCTGACAGGGGAGGCAACACTGAAGCTTTCTTT
CDR3: CASSYLSADRGGNTEAFF
size: many
V: TRBV6-5
J: TRBJ1-1
D: TRBD1

DNA: TGTGCCAGCAGCCCCCATGGGACAGGGAGGGTCGAGACCCAGTACTTC
CDR3: CASSPHGTGRVETQYF
size: many
V: TRBV9
J: TRBJ2-5
D: TRBD1

DNA: TGTGCCAGCAGTGAAGCGCGTTCCTTTGGATACGAGCAGTACTTC
CDR3: CASSEARSFGYEQYF
size: many
V: TRBV6-1
J: TRBJ2-7
D: NA

DNA: TGCAGTGCCGCCGCTAGGAGAATACTGGACGAGCAGTACTTC
CDR3: CSAAARRILDEQYF
size: many
V: TRBV20-1
J: TRBJ2-7
D: NA

DNA: TGTGCCAGCAGCCATTCACAGGGATCAGGTTCACCCCTCCACTTT
CDR3: CASSHSQGSGSPLHF
size: few
V: TRBV3-1
J: TRBJ1-6
D: NA

DNA: TGCGCCAGCAGCCGGGACAGGCGGGGGGGTAACATTCAGTACTTC
CDR3: CASSRDRRGGNIQYF
size: many
V: TRBV5-1
J: TRBJ2-4
D: NA

DNA: TGTGCCAGTGCAGGGTATAGCAATCAGCCCCAGCATTTT
CDR3: CASAGYSNQPQHF
size: few
V: TRBV19
J: TRBJ1-5
D: NA

DNA: TGCGCCAGCAGCTTGGTGGGACAGGGAAGTGGTTATGGCTACACCTTC
CDR3: CASSLVGQGSGYGYTF
size: few
V: TRBV5-1
J: TRBJ1-2
D: TRBD1

DNA: TGTGCCACCGAGCGGGAAGAAAATAACGGGGAGCTGTTTTTT
CDR3: CATEREENNGELFF
size: many
V: TRBV24-1
J: TRBJ2-2
D: TRBD2

DNA: TGCGCCAGCAGCTTGGACAGGGGGCCAGAGACCCAGTACTTC
CDR3: CASSLDRGPETQYF
size: many
V: TRBV5-1
J: TRBJ2-5
D: TRBD1

DNA: TGTGCCAGCAGTTCCAGGGGGTTCGAGACTGAAGCTTTCTTT
CDR3: CASSSRGFETEAFF
size: many
V: TRBV28
J: TRBJ1-1
D: TRBD1

DNA: TGTGCCAGCGGTCAGCAGTTCTTC
CDR3: CASGQQFF
size: few
V: TRBV28
J: TRBJ2-1
D: NA

DNA: TGTGCCAGCAGCCCGGACAGTCCGGGCACCGGGGAGCTGTTTTTT
CDR3: CASSPDSPGTGELFF
size: few
V: TRBV11-3
J: TRBJ2-2
D: NA

DNA: TGTGCCAGCAGCCGTAATCCGGGACTAGCGGGGATGAACCAAGAGACCCAGTACTTC
CDR3: CASSRNPGLAGMNQETQYF
size: NA
V: TRBV7-3
J: TRBJ2-5
D: TRBD2

DNA: TGTGCCAGTAGTGGGAAGGACAAGGGGATTACCTCTGGGGCCAACGTCCTGACTTTC
CDR3: CASSGKDKGITSGANVLTF
size: many
V: TRBV19
J: TRBJ2-6
D: NA

DNA: TGCGCCAGCAGCCCTGGTAGCGGGAGGGCCGTCGTCGGTGAGCAGTTCTTC
CDR3: CASSPGSGRAVVGEQFF
size: few
V: TRBV4-1
J: TRBJ2-1
D: TRBD2

DNA: TGTGCCACCCAGATGGCTCGGGAGACCCAGTACTTC
CDR3: CATQMARETQYF
size: many
V: TRBV28
J: TRBJ2-5
D: NA

DNA: TGTGCCTGGAGTGTTACCCCAGGGGCCCCTCCCTTCACAGATACGCAGTATTTT
CDR3: CAWSVTPGAPPFTDTQYF
size: NA
V: TRBV30
J: TRBJ2-3
D: NA

DNA: TGTGCCAGTAGTTTGGGACAGAGGGCCTCTGGGGCCAACGTCCTGACTTTC
CDR3: CASSLGQRASGANVLTF
size: once
V: TRBV19
J: TRBJ2-6
D: TRBD1

DNA: TGTGCCAGCAGCGGACAGGGTAGTGTTGGATATGGCTACACCTTC
CDR3: CASSGQGSVGYGYTF
size: many
V: TRBV12-3/TRBV12-4
J: TRBJ1-2
D: TRBD1

DNA: TGTGCCAGTAGTATAGATTTTACGCCAACTTTAGGGATGAACACTGAAGCTTTCTTT
CDR3: CASSIDFTPTLGMNTEAFF
size: few
V: TRBV19
J: TRBJ1-1
D: NA

DNA: TGCGCCAGCAGCCAAGACTGGGGAAACACTGAAGCTTTCTTT
CDR3: CASSQDWGNTEAFF
size: NA
V: TRBV4-1
J: TRBJ1-1
D: NA

DNA: TGCAGTGCTAGAGTAAACAATGAGCAGTTCTTC
CDR3: CSARVNNEQFF
size: many
V: TRBV20-1
J: TRBJ2-1
D: NA

DNA: TGTGCCATCAGACCCGGGTCCCCGAGGACTGGAAACACCATATATTTT
CDR3: CAIRPGSPRTGNTIYF
size: NA
V: TRBV10-3
J: TRBJ1-3
D: NA

DNA: TGTGCCAGCAGCGCCGCTAGCGGGAGAGGGGGAACCGGGGAGCTGTTTTTT
CDR3: CASSAASGRGGTGELFF
size: NA
V: TRBV12-3/TRBV12-4
J: TRBJ2-2
D: TRBD2

DNA: TGTGCCAGCAGCAACATGGGACTGCGCGTGGGCAATGAGCAGTTCTTC
CDR3: CASSNMGLRVGNEQFF
size: many
V: TRBV7-9
J: TRBJ2-1
D: NA

DNA: TGTACCAACAGTCTAACAGGGGGCGCGAACACCGGGGAGCTGTTTTTT
CDR3: CTNSLTGGANTGELFF
size: NA
V: TRBV6-1
J: TRBJ2-2
D: TRBD1

DNA: TGTGCCATCAGTGATGCGGGACCCTCCGCGAAGTACAATGAGCAGTTCTTC
CDR3: CAISDAGPSAKYNEQFF
size: few
V: TRBV10-3
J: TRBJ2-1
D: NA

DNA: TGTGCCAGCCACCCCCTAGCGTTAGACTATGGCTACACCTTC
CDR3: CASHPLALDYGYTF
size: many
V: TRBV12-3/TRBV12-4
J: TRBJ1-2
D: NA

DNA: TGTGCCAGCAGTGAAGCGGGGGGCTACGATGGCTACACCTTC
CDR3: CASSEAGGYDGYTF
size: NA
V: TRBV6-1
J: TRBJ1-2
D: NA

DNA: TGTGCCAGCTCACCCGGGGACTACAACACCGGGGAGCTGTTTTTT
CDR3: CASSPGDYNTGELFF
size: few
V: TRBV18
J: TRBJ2-2
D: TRBD2

DNA: TGTGCCAGCAGTCGACTAGCGGCAAGCACAGATACGCAGTATTTT
CDR3: CASSRLAASTDTQYF
size: many
V: TRBV2
J: TRBJ2-3
D: TRBD2

DNA: TGCGCCAGCAGCCAAGTACGGGGCAATCAGCCCCAGCATTTT
CDR3: CASSQVRGNQPQHF
size: few
V: TRBV4-1
J: TRBJ1-5
D: NA